The text below deals with one T cell receptor beta chain. Its cognate antigen is unknown. These data originate in a study of T cell responses to AZD1222 COVID-19 vaccine. Study-level results: Reports indicate that nearly half of spike-specific TCRs are directed at unmutated variant regions. Two AZD1222 doses significantly raised spike-specific TCR breadth and depth over controls.

V lost 4 bases, J lost 3 bases, and 4 bases stayed unmatched. The germline gives CDR1 SGHVS, CDR2 FQNEAQ. The CDR3 covers 14 residues. The method was immunoSEQ multiplex PCR; TCRdb's version includes in-frame clones alone and lacks a portion of them. The data show 100,000 to 120,000 clones, 70% to 90% seen once. The receptor was isolated from an adult who received the AZD1222 COVID-19 vaccine. This specimen was peripheral blood, taken 28 days after the second AZD1222 dose. The chain combines TRBV7-8 with TRBJ1-1; the match to TRBD1 covers 8 bases. The CDR3 nucleotides read TGTGCCAGCAGCTCCGGACAGGGAGACACTGAAGCTTTCTTT. This encodes CASSSGQGDTEAFF.